Listed below are T cell receptor beta chains from one sample, sequenced in a study of beta chain features in type 1 diabetes. Sequencing used immunoSEQ multiplex PCR; TCRdb keeps in-frame clones, though not all of them. The table includes 300,000 to 350,000 clones, less than 20% detected once. Material for sequencing was naive CD4+ T cells from blood. The receptor source for this set is a woman aged 18-29 years in good health. Each CDR3 is given with its conserved first and last residue. Fields, in order: clone size, D gene, J gene, V gene, CDR3 DNA, CDR3 protein. D genes are given only for firm matches. Size values are once, few and many counts, or a class for expanded clones, and some rows have none.

>few|NA|TRBJ1-5|TRBV5-1
TGCGCCAGCAGCTTACAGGGAGGGAGCAATCAGCCCCAGCATTTT
CASSLQGGSNQPQHF
>NA|TRBD2|TRBJ2-4|TRBV4-2
TGTGCCAGCAGCCAAGGCGGGGGGCGGAACATTCAGTACTTC
CASSQGGGRNIQYF
>few|NA|TRBJ1-1|TRBV30
TGTGCCTGGAGTGTAAGCTCGAACACTGAAGCTTTCTTT
CAWSVSSNTEAFF
>NA|NA|TRBJ1-2|TRBV10-3
TGTGCCATCAGTGATTACAGGGACAACTATGGCTACACCTTC
CAISDYRDNYGYTF
>few|NA|TRBJ1-1|TRBV4-3
TGCGCCAGCAGCCAAGTAGAGGGGAGGGGCACTGAAGCTTTCTTT
CASSQVEGRGTEAFF
>NA|NA|TRBJ1-1|TRBV9
TGTGCCAGCAGCGTAAGGACAGTTGGCACTGAAGCTTTCTTT
CASSVRTVGTEAFF
>few|TRBD1|TRBJ1-2|TRBV29-1
TGCAGCGTTGGACAGGGGAAAGACTATGGCTACACCTTC
CSVGQGKDYGYTF
>NA|NA|TRBJ2-1|TRBV30
TGTGCCTGGAGCCTCACCAGGAACAATGAGCAGTTCTTC
CAWSLTRNNEQFF
>NA|TRBD1|TRBJ1-1|TRBV18
TGTGCCAGCTCACCGCCCGGGACAGCCTACATGAACACTGAAGCTTTCTTT
CASSPPGTAYMNTEAFF
>NA|NA|TRBJ1-2|TRBV6-6
TGTGCCAGCAGTTACTCTGACAGGCTTCGATATGGCTACACCTTC
CASSYSDRLRYGYTF